The 28 T cell receptor beta chains presented below share a single source sample, sequenced in a study of blood T cell repertoires in COVID-19 (dated by TCRdb to about 2020). The receptor library was made with the immunoSEQ multiplex PCR assay. TCRdb's version of the immuneACCESS table is confined to in-frame rearrangements and falls short of the full clone set. An unresolved V gene accounts for under half of the shortfall where checked; the remainder is of unknown origin. In all, the sample holds 240,000 or so clones, and about 80% of those were seen once. Of the sample, over 8% falls within the top ten clones. The sample was peripheral blood. These receptors were collected from a woman aged 80 or over with acute or convalescent COVID-19.

V is TRBV18 and J is TRBJ2-2; no clear D gene. Germline assignment: CDR1 KGHSH and CDR2 LQKENI. This CDR3 contains 14 residues. Deletions cut 3 bases from V and 4 bases from J, with 9 bases between. The CDR3 loop reads CASSPESGTGELFF. The DNA of the CDR3 is TGTGCCAGCTCACCGGAATCGGGCACCGGGGAGCTGTTTTTT.

V is TRBV7-2 and J is TRBJ2-1; the D gene is possibly TRBD2 (7 bases). In germline, CDR1 is SGHTA, CDR2 FQGNSA. The CDR3 is 13 amino acids. Trimming left V 1 base short and J 10 bases short, with 11 bases between. DNA for the CDR3: TGTGCCAGCAGCTTAGGGGGGGGCCTGGAGCAGTTCTTC. Translated: CASSLGGGLEQFF.

This clone appeared a single time. CDR3 in DNA: TGTGCCAGCCTGGCGGGGGGGGGCACCGGGGAGCTGTTTTTT. Encoded protein: CASLAGGGTGELFF. The V gene is TRBV3-1 (or the pseudogene TRBV3-2), the J gene TRBJ2-2; TRBD2 matches at 9 bases. J was trimmed by 4 bases and V by 8 bases; bases with no gene match: 5. CDR1 and CDR2 from the germline V gene are LGHDT and YNNKEL (reference sequence). This CDR3 contains 14 residues.

The V gene is TRBV2, the J gene TRBJ1-5; D unclear. The CDR3 has 13 amino acids. Germline loops: CDR1 SNHLY, CDR2 FYNNEI. The germline V and J ends were trimmed by 6 bases and 0 bases, with 6 bases remaining between them. The CDR3 nucleotides are TGTGCCAGCAGCAGAAATAGCAATCAGCCCCAGCATTTT. Protein: CASSRNSNQPQHF.

The chain joins TRBV2 to TRBJ2-7, with D perhaps TRBD1 (5 bases). This CDR3 region has 14 residues. With 7 bases removed from V and 1 base from J, the gap between germline ends came to 14 bases. Germline V gene sequence: CDR1 SNHLY, CDR2 FYNNEI. The DNA for the CDR3 is TGTGCCAGCAATTTGCAGGGAATATCCTACGAGCAGTACTTC. This codes for CASNLQGISYEQYF. The full variable domain, rest sourced from reference TRBV2 and TRBJ2-7, is EPEVTQTPSHQVTQMGQEVILRCVPISNHLYFYWYRQILGQKVEFLVSFYNNEISEKSEIFDDQFSVERPDGSNFTLKIRSTKLEDSAMYFCASNLQGISYEQYFGPGTRLTVT.

The table lists this clone with a count of one. Written as DNA, the CDR3 is TGCGCCAGCAGCCAGGGCCAGGGAGGCTATGGCTACACCTTC. It yields the protein CASSQGQGGYGYTF. V is TRBV5-1 and J is TRBJ1-2; tentatively, D is TRBD1 (5 bases). In germline, CDR1 is SGHRS, CDR2 YFSETQ. V lost 4 bases to trimming and J lost 4 bases, with 14 bases between them. CDR3 length equals 14 residues.

The V call is TRBV5-1, the J call TRBJ2-7; a possible D gene is TRBD1 (6 bases). The CDR3 runs to 16 residues. V shed 3 bases and J shed 2 bases, with 18 bases lying between them. In germline, CDR1 is SGHRS, CDR2 YFSETQ. The CDR3 DNA reads TGCGCCAGCAGCTCATCCGGCGACAGGATAACCTACGAGCAGTACTTC. Translated: CASSSSGDRITYEQYF.

The genes are TRBV7-3 and TRBJ2-1; 15 nucleotides match TRBD2. V dropped 5 bases and J dropped 8; count of bases not matched to a gene: 10. This CDR3 has 17 amino acids. Germline lookup yields CDR1 SGHTA and CDR2 FQGTGA. The CDR3 DNA reads as TGTGCCAGCAGCCCTGGACTAGCGGGGGGGTCTGCCGATGAGCAGTTCTTC. Protein sequence: CASSPGLAGGSADEQFF.

There are a few counts of this clone. This sequence joins TRBV2 and TRBJ1-1; D perhaps matches TRBD1 (5 bases). CDR1 and CDR2 from the germline V gene are SNHLY and FYNNEI. The CDR3 totals 13 residues. The germline V and J ends were trimmed by 7 bases and 1 base, with 10 bases remaining between them. The CDR3 coding sequence is TGTGCCAGCATAACCGACAGGAACACTGAAGCTTTCTTT. It translates to CASITDRNTEAFF.

The chain has TRBV28 and TRBJ2-7; TRBD1 agrees at 8 bases. Unmatched junction bases numbered 3, after V lost 3 bases and J lost 2 bases. CDR1 and CDR2 (germline): MDHEN, SYDVKM. CDR3 length equals 14 residues. The CDR3 spells CASSFGQGTYEQYF. CDR3 sequence (DNA): TGTGCCAGCAGTTTCGGACAGGGAACCTACGAGCAGTACTTC. The full variable domain, rest sourced from reference TRBV28 and TRBJ2-7, is DVKVTQSSRYLVKRTGEKVFLECVQDMDHENMFWYRQDPGLGLRLIYFSYDVKMKEKGDIPEGYSVSREKKERFSLILESASTNQTSMYLCASSFGQGTYEQYFGPGTRLTVT.

The chain links TRBV2 to TRBJ2-7; D may be TRBD1 (5 bases). V lost 7 bases and J lost 2, with 12 bases in between. This CDR3 is 13 amino acids long. Looked up from germline, CDR1 is SNHLY and CDR2 is FYNNEI. CDR3 DNA: TGTGCCAGCACACGGACACCCACCTACGAGCAGTACTTC. It translates to CASTRTPTYEQYF.

The chain joins TRBV29-1 to TRBJ1-1; tentative D call: TRBD1 (6 bases). This CDR3 contains 13 residues. Germline loops: CDR1 SQVTM, CDR2 ANQGSEA. Deletions cut 8 bases from V and 1 base from J, with 14 bases between. Here the CDR3 DNA reads TGCAGCACCCGGGGGGCAGGGAACACTGAAGCTTTCTTT. This codes for CSTRGAGNTEAFF.

This chain links TRBV3-1 (or the pseudogene TRBV3-2) with TRBJ1-3; 11 bases are shared with TRBD1. This CDR3 has 15 residues. The J segment lost 7 bases and the V segment lost 4 bases, leaving 6 bases of the junction unmatched. From germline, CDR1 is LGHDT and CDR2 YNNKEL (reference sequence). CDR3: CASSPIGQGANTIYF. DNA for the CDR3: TGTGCCAGCAGCCCTATCGGACAGGGGGCTAACACCATATATTTT.

This chain joins TRBV19 and TRBJ1-5, with TRBD1 as a possible D gene (6 bases). The ends were cut back, 5 bases at V and 6 bases at J, with 8 bases in the middle. Germline V gives CDR1 LNHDA, CDR2 SQIVND (reference sequence). This CDR3 has 12 amino acids. CDR3 DNA sequence: TGTGCCAGTAGTCAGGGGCCTCAGCCCCAGCATTTT. Its translation: CASSQGPQPQHF.

In this sample, this clone turned up once. This sequence joins TRBV10-3 and TRBJ2-5, with D unresolved. The CDR3 has 16 residues. The germline CDR1 and CDR2 sequences are ENHRY and SYGVKD. Trimming took 2 bases from V and 5 from J, leaving 18 bases between them. The CDR3 nucleotides read TGTGCCATCAGTGAGGGGTGGAACTCTTTCAGGGAGACCCAGTACTTC. Translated: CAISEGWNSFRETQYF.

V usage is TRBV28 and J usage is TRBJ1-5; possible D gene TRBD1, 5 bases. Germline CDR1 MDHEN, CDR2 SYDVKM. V was pared by 6 bases and J by 1 base, with 13 bases between. The CDR3 covers 15 residues. The CDR3 DNA reads TGTGCCAGCAGCGCAGGGCGTAGAAGCAATCAGCCCCAGCATTTT. Translating it yields CASSAGRRSNQPQHF.

This chain connects TRBV19 to TRBJ1-6; D possibly corresponds to TRBD1 (5 bases). The germline V gene has CDR1 LNHDA and CDR2 SQIVND (reference sequence). The V end was cut by 7 bases, the J end by 5 bases, with 21 bases between. The length of the CDR3 is 17 residues. The CDR3 is CASKEDGTGTNNSPLHF. The CDR3 DNA reads as TGTGCCAGTAAAGAAGACGGGACGGGGACTAATAATTCACCCCTCCACTTT.

This clone has only one observation. The rearrangement links TRBV2 to TRBJ1-6; 8 positions match TRBD1. J gave up 9 bases and V 6 bases, and 10 bases lay outside the gene matches. Germline V lookup: CDR1 SNHLY, CDR2 FYNNEI. The length of the CDR3 is 15 residues. The CDR3 protein is CASSQETGEVSPLHF. CDR3 bases: TGTGCCAGCAGCCAAGAGACAGGGGAGGTTTCACCCCTCCACTTT.

The chain is built from TRBV3-1 (or the pseudogene TRBV3-2) and TRBJ2-3; 10 bases match TRBD1. V shed 3 bases, J shed 1 base, and the junction held 4 bases outside the gene matches. The CDR3 consists of 16 residues. In germline, CDR1 is LGHDT, CDR2 YNNKEL (reference sequence). In DNA, the CDR3 is TGTGCCAGCAGCCACTCCGGGACAGGGGGCACAGATACGCAGTATTTT. Translation gives CASSHSGTGGTDTQYF.

This chain connects TRBV11-2 to TRBJ2-2; 9 nucleotides agree with TRBD1. The V gene's germline CDR1 is SGHAT and CDR2 FQNNGV. J lost 5 bases, V lost 6 bases, and 10 bases had no gene match. The CDR3 covers 16 residues. CDR3 sequence (DNA): TGTGCCAGCAGTTACCATGACAGGGGGGGGACCGGGGAGCTGTTTTTT. This codes for CASSYHDRGGTGELFF.

The chain recombines TRBV18 with TRBJ2-3, with 10 bases that match TRBD2. V shed 4 bases, J shed 6 bases, and the junction held 7 bases outside the gene matches. CDR1 is KGHSH, CDR2 LQKENI, per germline. The CDR3 is 15 amino acids. The CDR3 loop is CASSLLAGKKDTQYF. The CDR3 DNA reads as TGTGCCAGCTCACTACTAGCGGGGAAGAAGGATACGCAGTATTTT.

This clone appeared a few times. The V and J genes are TRBV15 and TRBJ2-2, with 9 positions matching TRBD1. With V trimmed by 1 base and J by 7 bases, 7 bases remained unmatched. Germline V gives CDR1 LNHNV, CDR2 YYDKDF (reference sequence). The CDR3 runs to 16 residues. The CDR3 DNA follows: TGTGCCACCAGCAGAGTGGACAGGGGTCGTGTCGGGGAGCTGTTTTTT. Amino acid sequence: CATSRVDRGRVGELFF.

The chain combines TRBV5-1 with TRBJ2-3; 9 nucleotides line up with TRBD1. The V gene's germline CDR1 is SGHRS and CDR2 YFSETQ. The CDR3 contains 15 residues. J lost 2 bases, V lost 3 bases, and 4 bases had no gene match. CDR3 nucleotides: TGCGCCAGCAGCTGGACAGGGGCTTCCACAGATACGCAGTATTTT. Protein product: CASSWTGASTDTQYF.

This clone appeared once. The chain combines TRBV28 with TRBJ1-5; 10 bases fit TRBD1. J was trimmed by 6 bases and V by 5 bases; bases with no gene match: 10. From germline, CDR1 is MDHEN and CDR2 SYDVKM. The CDR3 loop spans 16 amino acids. CDR3 sequence reads: CASSLTGGAWIQPQHF. As DNA, the CDR3 is TGTGCCAGCAGTCTGACAGGGGGCGCATGGATTCAGCCCCAGCATTTT.

The chain links TRBV9 to TRBJ1-3; TRBD1 is a possible D gene (5 bases). V shed 4 bases and J shed 0 bases, with 11 bases lying between them. This CDR3 has 15 amino acids. CDR1 is SGDLS and CDR2 is YYNGEE in the germline V gene. CDR3 amino acids: CASSPRQSSGNTIYF. The DNA for the CDR3 is TGTGCCAGCAGCCCCCGACAGAGCTCTGGAAACACCATATATTTT.

The chain links TRBV6-6 to TRBJ1-6, with D perhaps matching TRBD1 (5 bases). This CDR3 has 17 residues. Trimming stripped 5 bases from V and 0 bases from J, with 14 bases between. Germline V CDR1 and CDR2: MNHNY, SVGAGI (reference sequence). CDR3: CASSPSDSHSYNSPLHF. The DNA for the CDR3 is TGTGCCAGCAGTCCGAGCGACAGCCACTCCTATAATTCACCCCTCCACTTT.

This clone was counted between two and nine times. V usage is TRBV10-2 and J usage is TRBJ1-3, with 8 bases identical to TRBD1. Germline loops: CDR1 WSHSY, CDR2 SAAADI. CDR3 length: 17 residues. V was pared by 3 bases and J by 1 base, with 8 bases of the junction left unmatched. CDR3 nucleotide sequence: TGCGCCAGCAGTGACCCCGGACAGGGTATTTCTGGAAACACCATATATTTT. Its translation is CASSDPGQGISGNTIYF.

The gene calls are TRBV19 and TRBJ2-4, with a possible D match to TRBD1 (5 bases). The CDR3 spans 15 residues. The germline V gene encodes CDR1 LNHDA and CDR2 SQIVND (reference sequence). V was pared by 5 bases and J by 0 bases, with 11 bases between. The CDR3 DNA reads TGTGCCAGTAGTTTATCGACAGAAGCCAAAAACATTCAGTACTTC. It encodes CASSLSTEAKNIQYF.